Listed below are T cell receptor beta chains from one sample, sequenced in a study of T cells in localized non-small cell lung cancer. The table came from immunoSEQ multiplex PCR; TCRdb's copy has only in-frame clones and leaves some out. This repertoire shows 90,000 to 100,000 clones, just over 90% found once; its top ten account for about 4%. Here the sequenced sample was PBMCs, taken before any cancer treatment. Receptor source: a woman aged 40 to 75 with stage II squamous cell lung carcinoma. CDR3s include the opening cysteine and the closing phenylalanine or tryptophan. The D gene is left open where the match is weak. Size values are once, few and many counts, or a class for expanded clones, and some rows have none.

v_gene	d_gene	abundance	j_gene	CDR3nt	CDR3aa
TRBV5-1	-	-	TRBJ1-1	TGCGCCAGCAGCCCGAATATACCTAGGGACACTGAAGCTTTCTTT	CASSPNIPRDTEAFF
TRBV14	-	-	TRBJ1-6	TGTGCCAGCAGCCAAGAGAAAACACCCCTCCACTTT	CASSQEKTPLHF
TRBV10-3	TRBD1	-	TRBJ1-5	TGTGCCATCAGTGCTTCCGGGACAGGGAATCAGCCCCAGCATTTT	CAISASGTGNQPQHF
TRBV9	TRBD1	-	TRBJ1-1	TGTGCCAGCAGCGCTATTGTGGGGACAGAGATGAACACTGAAGCTTTCTTT	CASSAIVGTEMNTEAFF
TRBV29-1	TRBD1	-	TRBJ1-1	TGCAGCGTTGAAGATCCTGGACAGGGTAACACTGAAGCTTTCTTT	CSVEDPGQGNTEAFF
TRBV2	-	-	TRBJ2-2	TGTGCCAGCACCCCGGACACATCGAACACCGGGGAGCTGTTTTTT	CASTPDTSNTGELFF
TRBV5-5	TRBD1	-	TRBJ2-7	TGTGCCAGCAGAGGACTCCGGGACAGGGCCTACGAGCAGTACTTC	CASRGLRDRAYEQYF
TRBV5-6	TRBD2	-	TRBJ2-1	TGTGCCAGCAGCTTGACCGCTAGCGGGGATGCGTTCTTC	CASSLTASGDAFF
TRBV5-6	-	once	TRBJ2-7	TGTGCCAGCAGCTTACTTTCCCACGAGCAGTACTTC	CASSLLSHEQYF
TRBV10-3	-	few	TRBJ2-1	TGTGCCATCAGTGGGCCTGGCGGGTCCTACAATGAGCAGTTCTTC	CAISGPGGSYNEQFF